The TCR beta chain under discussion was sequenced for a study of blood T cells in healthy people across ages. Study-wide points: No conclusive comparison of naive versus antigen-experienced cells was possible with unsorted PBMCs.

Next came a second PCR, run for roughly 7 to 12 cycles, which used a sample-barcoded 5' primer along with a J-beta primer mix. Carrying 12 random nucleotides, a template-switch adaptor labeled each individual cDNA molecule. TCRdb called the 5' RACE reads again in MiXCR, with one record for every CDR3 protein. The data hold 1.4 million or so distinct CDR3 sequences, with 40% to 45% observed a single time. Turning to this clonotype: Its antigen is as yet unknown.

The CDR3 has 13 amino acids. Germline V gives CDR1 LGHDT, CDR2 YNNKEL (reference sequence). The sample was blood. The clonotype was recovered from a young woman in good health. The rearrangement joins TRBV3-1 to TRBJ2-5; possible D gene TRBD1, 5 bases. The DNA end is more similar to TRBJ2-7, so the J call may be wrong. The chain's CDR3 is CAIPQVQLHEQYF. DNA for the CDR3: TGTGCCATCCCACAGGTTCAATTGCACGAGCAGTACTTC.